Below, 26 T cell receptor beta chains from the same sample are listed, as sequenced in a study of blood T cell repertoires in COVID-19 (dated by TCRdb to 2019 to 2021). Libraries were made using the immunoSEQ multiplex PCR assay. TCRdb took this table from immuneACCESS and kept in-frame rearrangements with V and J called. Such tables lack part of the clones; where checked against another copy, unresolved V genes explain under half of the gap, and the rest is unexplained. This sample gives some 350,000 clones in total; 80% to 90% of them show up just once. The top ten clonotypes cover almost 3% of the sample. The sample was peripheral blood. Receptor source: a young man with active or convalescent COVID-19.

V gene TRBV4-3 combines with J gene TRBJ2-7, with a tentative D call TRBD1 (5 bases). CDR3 length equals 15 residues. CDR1 and CDR2 from the germline V gene are LGHNA and YSLEER. With 0 bases removed from V and 4 bases from J, the gap between germline ends came to 13 bases. CDR3 loop: CASSQDGPGIYEQYF. CDR3 sequence (DNA): TGCGCCAGCAGCCAAGATGGCCCAGGGATTTACGAGCAGTACTTC.

The chain is built from TRBV6-5 and TRBJ2-2; TRBD2 is a possible D gene (5 bases). Germline values: CDR1 MNHEY, CDR2 SVGAGI. V lost 6 bases and J lost 5, with 10 bases in between. This CDR3 spans 13 amino acids. CDR3 DNA: TGTGCCAGCAGGGGAGACCCTACCGGGGAGCTGTTTTTT. Its translation: CASRGDPTGELFF.

This clone was recorded only once. CDR3 nucleotides: TGTGCCAGCAGTCTACTCCTCTCTGGAAACACCATATATTTT. Its protein is CASSLLLSGNTIYF. The chain combines TRBV28 with TRBJ1-3; no clear D gene. Germline V lookup: CDR1 MDHEN, CDR2 SYDVKM. Trimming took 5 bases from V and 0 from J, leaving 8 bases between them. There are 14 residues in the CDR3.

V gene TRBV3-1 (or the pseudogene TRBV3-2) combines with J gene TRBJ2-3; D is possibly TRBD1 (6 bases). The CDR3 loop spans 14 amino acids. Germline V gene data show CDR1 as LGHDT and CDR2 as YNNKEL (reference sequence). The ends were cut back, 4 bases at V and 2 bases at J, with 10 bases in the middle. CDR3 coding DNA: TGTGCCAGCAGCCTGGGACAAAACACAGATACGCAGTATTTT. This encodes CASSLGQNTDTQYF.

The chain employs TRBV7-3 and TRBJ2-3; 9 nucleotides agree with TRBD1. The V segment lost 5 bases and the J segment 4 bases; nucleotides outside the gene matches: 7. This CDR3 spans 15 amino acids. The germline V gene encodes CDR1 SGHTA and CDR2 FQGTGA. CDR3 DNA: TGTGCCAGCAGCCCGGGACAGGGAGGACCAGATACGCAGTATTTT. It encodes CASSPGQGGPDTQYF. The whole variable domain, filled in from reference TRBV7-3 and TRBJ2-3, reads GAGVSQTPSNKVTEKGKYVELRCDPISGHTALYWYRQSLGQGPEFLIYFQGTGAADDSGLPNDRFFAVRPEGSVSTLKIQRTERGDSAVYLCASSPGQGGPDTQYFGPGTRLTVL.

The chain combines TRBV18 with TRBJ2-2, with 13 bases that match TRBD2. Germline V lookup: CDR1 KGHSH, CDR2 LQKENI. This CDR3 comprises 16 residues. V dropped 4 bases and J dropped 5; count of bases not matched to a gene: 4. This CDR3 reads CASSRGLAGVTGELFF. The CDR3 coding sequence is TGTGCCAGCTCACGCGGACTAGCGGGAGTTACCGGGGAGCTGTTTTTT.

The V call is TRBV30, the J call TRBJ1-4, with D uncertain. The CDR3 totals 16 residues. Trimming removed 0 bases from V and 5 bases from J, with 16 bases in between. Germline values: CDR1 GTSNPN, CDR2 SVGIG (reference sequence). The CDR3 bases are TGTGCCTGGAGTGTAGTGGATCCGGGTGTAAATGAAAAACTGTTTTTT. Translating gives CAWSVVDPGVNEKLFF.

The chain is built from TRBV19 and TRBJ1-2; D not certain. The CDR3 totals 14 residues. Germline CDR1 is LNHDA and CDR2 is SQIVND (reference sequence). Between the trimmed V and J ends, which lost 7 bases and 7 bases, there was a span of 19 bases. The CDR3 DNA follows: TGTGCCAGTACCCCTGCCCGGGGAACAGCTGGCTACACCTTC. As protein: CASTPARGTAGYTF.

The chain recombines TRBV6-5 with TRBJ1-2; TRBD1 might be the D (6 bases). Germline loops: CDR1 MNHEY, CDR2 SVGAGI. The CDR3 loop spans 15 amino acids. The V gene lost 6 bases and the J gene lost 2 bases, with 16 bases spanning the gap. The CDR3 loop reads CASSLSRTANYGYTF. In DNA form, the CDR3 reads TGTGCCAGCAGCCTTTCCCGGACAGCCAACTATGGCTACACCTTC.

The genes are TRBV30 and TRBJ1-2; 9 nucleotides match TRBD1. Germline V gene lookup returns CDR1 GTSNPN and CDR2 SVGIG (reference sequence). This CDR3 contains 14 residues. V lost 4 bases to trimming and J lost 4 bases; unmatched junction nucleotides: 7. The CDR3 spells CAWTPRGQGYGYTF. DNA of the CDR3: TGTGCCTGGACGCCCCGGGGACAGGGCTATGGCTACACCTTC.

V is TRBV7-2 and J is TRBJ2-1; 9 bases are shared with TRBD1. CDR3 length equals 14 residues. Germline V gene data show CDR1 as SGHTA and CDR2 as FQGNSA. After removal of 3 bases from V and 8 bases from J, the junction contained 5 bases not matched to a gene. Here the CDR3 reads CASSLGQGEHEQFF. The CDR3, as DNA: TGTGCCAGCAGCTTGGGACAGGGTGAGCATGAGCAGTTCTTC.

The V gene is TRBV19, the J gene TRBJ1-1, with 9 bases matching TRBD1. The CDR3 covers 15 residues. After removal of 7 bases from V and 5 bases from J, the junction contained 11 bases not matched to a gene. Germline V gene lookup returns CDR1 LNHDA and CDR2 SQIVND (reference sequence). The CDR3: CASTPLGQGGTEAFF. The DNA for the CDR3 is TGTGCCAGTACCCCACTGGGACAGGGTGGGACTGAAGCTTTCTTT.

This chain connects TRBV5-1 to TRBJ2-3; D is perhaps TRBD2 (5 bases). Germline CDR1 is SGHRS and CDR2 is YFSETQ. This CDR3 is 15 amino acids long. Trimming took 0 bases from V and 2 from J, leaving 10 bases between them. The CDR3: CASSLAGVPTDTQYF. The CDR3 DNA reads TGCGCCAGCAGCTTGGCCGGGGTCCCCACAGATACGCAGTATTTT.

This chain joins TRBV4-2 and TRBJ1-5, with 7 bases that match TRBD1. The germline V gene has CDR1 LGHNA and CDR2 YNFKEQ. V lost 1 base and J lost 7; bases outside the gene matches: 4. The CDR3 extends over 14 amino acids. CDR3 DNA: TGTGCCAGCAGCCAAGGACAGGGCGGGCAGCCCCAGCATTTT. The encoded protein is CASSQGQGGQPQHF.

This clone is a singleton in its sample. The CDR3 here is CASGGGVHEQYF. CDR3 coding DNA: TGTGCCAGCGGGGGAGGGGTTCACGAGCAGTACTTC. The chain employs TRBV28 and TRBJ2-7; 7 bases are a match to TRBD2. This CDR3 spans 12 amino acids. V was clipped by 8 bases and J by 5 bases; unmatched bases: 6. The germline V gene encodes CDR1 MDHEN and CDR2 SYDVKM.

J is TRBJ1-5 and V is TRBV10-3; 7 positions match TRBD1. After removal of 4 bases from V and 6 bases from J, the junction contained 9 bases not matched to a gene. The CDR3 has 15 residues. In germline, CDR1 is ENHRY, CDR2 SYGVKD. Here the CDR3 reads CAISAQDRQGQPQHF. DNA for the CDR3: TGTGCCATCAGTGCCCAGGACAGGCAGGGTCAGCCCCAGCATTTT.

The chain recombines TRBV6-5 with TRBJ1-5; D not certain. The CDR3 spans 13 residues. The germline gives CDR1 MNHEY, CDR2 SVGAGI. The V gene lost 7 bases and the J gene lost 5 bases, with 12 bases spanning the gap. CDR3 in DNA: TGTGCCAGCATGGGGAGGTATGATCAGCCCCAGCATTTT. It yields the protein CASMGRYDQPQHF.

V gene TRBV5-8 combines with J gene TRBJ1-2; D not resolved. The V and J ends lost 0 bases and 0 bases respectively, with 9 bases between them. CDR3 length equals 15 residues. Germline V gene sequence: CDR1 SGHTS, CDR2 YDEGEE. CDR3 bases: TGTGCCAGCAGCTTGGGAGGGTGGCCTAACTATGGCTACACCTTC. This gives the protein CASSLGGWPNYGYTF. The full variable domain, its missing parts supplied by reference TRBV5-8 and TRBJ1-2, is EAGVTQSPTHLIKTRGQQATLRCSPISGHTSVYWYQQALGLGLQFLLWYDEGEERNRGNFPPRFSGRQFPNYSSELNVNALELEDSALYLCASSLGGWPNYGYTFGSGTRLTVV.

In nucleotides, the CDR3 is TGTGCCAGCAGCTTGCCTCAGGGGGCGAGGTATGGCTACACCTTC. Translated: CASSLPQGARYGYTF. The chain has TRBV5-4 and TRBJ1-2; 8 bases are a match to TRBD1. In germline, CDR1 is SGHNT, CDR2 YYREEE (reference sequence). The CDR3 length is 15 residues. Trimming removed 1 base from V and 5 bases from J; junction bases left unmatched: 7.

This chain joins TRBV30 and TRBJ1-5; D is ambiguous. The V end was cut by 3 bases, the J end by 9 bases, with 12 bases between. The CDR3 is 12 amino acids. Germline lookup yields CDR1 GTSNPN and CDR2 SVGIG (reference sequence). Here the CDR3 DNA reads TGTGCCTGGAGGACGGACCGGGGGCCCCAGCATTTT. This encodes CAWRTDRGPQHF.

The chain recombines TRBV7-2 with TRBJ2-1; 9 nucleotides align to TRBD2. V shed 5 bases, J shed 8 bases, and the junction held 13 bases outside the gene matches. The CDR3 loop spans 16 amino acids. Germline V lookup: CDR1 SGHTA, CDR2 FQGNSA. As DNA, the CDR3 is TGTGCCAGCAGCCGGCTCTTTGCGGGGGGGCTCGATGAGCAGTTCTTC. Residues: CASSRLFAGGLDEQFF.

Comments on this clone: At one boundary the junction diverges from the germline segment, which might be a read error. Other DNA sequences in this specimen translate into the identical CDR3. CDR3 nucleotides: TGTGCCACCAGCAGCCCGGGACAGGGAAACACTATATATTTT. Encoded protein: CATSSPGQGNTIYF. This chain uses TRBV15 with TRBJ1-3; TRBD1 matches at 9 bases. The CDR3 spans 14 residues. The germline gives CDR1 LNHNV, CDR2 YYDKDF (reference sequence).

This chain uses TRBV4-1 with TRBJ2-7; 7 nucleotides agree with TRBD1. The germline V gene has CDR1 MGHRA and CDR2 YSYEKL. The CDR3 length is 15 residues. With 4 bases clipped from V and 1 base from J, the junction kept 7 bases outside the gene matches. The CDR3 sequence: CASSLGQAVSYEQYF. DNA for the CDR3: TGCGCCAGCAGCCTTGGACAGGCAGTTTCCTACGAGCAGTACTTC.

The rearrangement uses TRBV5-6 and TRBJ1-4; D may be TRBD1 (5 bases). Trimming cost V 2 bases and J 0 bases, with 5 bases left between them. CDR1 SGHDT and CDR2 YYEEEE come from the germline V gene. The CDR3 is made up of 14 amino acids. CDR3: CASSLQATNEKLFF. The DNA for the CDR3 is TGTGCCAGCAGCTTACAGGCAACTAATGAAAAACTGTTTTTT.

This clone occurred a few times. The chain combines TRBV28 with TRBJ1-2, with 7 bases identical to TRBD1. Germline CDR1 MDHEN, CDR2 SYDVKM. This CDR3 has 15 amino acids. V was clipped by 7 bases and J by 6 bases; unmatched bases: 14. The CDR3 nucleotides are TGTGCCAGCACCGTGACAGGACAGGCCCCTCATGGCTACACCTTC. Residues: CASTVTGQAPHGYTF.

V usage is TRBV2 and J usage is TRBJ1-3; TRBD1 might be the D (5 bases). The CDR3 loop spans 14 amino acids. Germline loops: CDR1 SNHLY, CDR2 FYNNEI. Trimming left V 10 bases short and J 0 bases short, with 13 bases between. For the CDR3, the DNA is TGTGCCACCCGGACACCGAACTCTGGAAACACCATATATTTT. This sequence encodes CATRTPNSGNTIYF.